Below, 26 T cell receptor beta chains from the same sample are listed, as sequenced in a study of CD8+ T cells in alopecia areata. As for treatment: oral pan-JAK inhibitor, 5-10 mg twice daily. Extracted RNA was reverse transcribed into cDNA, the sequencing template. The table came from immunoSEQ multiplex PCR; TCRdb's copy has only in-frame clones and leaves some out. This sample has more than 150,000 clones, with 51% found just once. Material: CD8+ T cells sorted from blood, obtained around week 54, from a patient treated with tofacitinib. All receptors come from a human donor with alopecia areata.

The chain uses TRBV25-1 and TRBJ2-1; a possible D gene is TRBD2 (7 bases). CDR1 is MGHDK, CDR2 SYGVNS, per germline. The CDR3 consists of 13 residues. The V end was cut by 2 bases, the J end by 8 bases, with 10 bases between. The CDR3 loop reads CASSEMGGHEQFF. In DNA, the CDR3 is TGTGCCAGCAGTGAAATGGGGGGGCATGAGCAGTTCTTC.

This clone has just a few counts. The rearrangement uses TRBV30 and TRBJ2-2; 10 nucleotides match TRBD1. V dropped 7 bases and J dropped 4; count of bases not matched to a gene: 6. CDR1 and CDR2 (germline): GTSNPN, SVGIG (reference sequence). The CDR3 has 14 amino acids. The CDR3 coding sequence is TGTGCCTCAATAGACAGGGGGCTCACCGGGGAGCTGTTTTTT. Encoded protein: CASIDRGLTGELFF.

The chain is built from TRBV15 and TRBJ2-1; 7 nucleotides match TRBD1. Trimming cost V 0 bases and J 5 bases; bases outside gene matches: 7. The germline V gene encodes CDR1 LNHNV and CDR2 YYDKDF (reference sequence). The CDR3 has 16 amino acids. The CDR3 is CATSRDQAGGDNEQFF. CDR3 in DNA: TGTGCCACCAGCAGAGATCAGGCAGGGGGAGACAATGAGCAGTTCTTC.

As regards this clone: At one of its ends the junction is not consistent with the germline gene, which may arise from a read error. V and J are TRBV13 and TRBJ1-1; D gene ambiguous. This CDR3 comprises 12 residues. Germline lookup yields CDR1 PRHDT and CDR2 FYEKMQ (reference sequence). The CDR3 region has the DNA TGTACCAGCAGCCAACATGGCACTGAAGCTTTCTTT. It yields the protein CTSSQHGTEAFF.

This chain uses TRBV7-9 with TRBJ2-3; 11 nucleotides line up with TRBD2. This CDR3 is 15 amino acids long. After removal of 4 bases from V and 6 bases from J, the junction contained 6 bases not matched to a gene. Germline lookup yields CDR1 SEHNR and CDR2 FQNEAQ (reference sequence). CDR3: CASSSTSGGRDTQYF. CDR3 DNA: TGTGCCAGCAGCTCTACTAGCGGGGGCCGGGATACGCAGTATTTT.

Worth noting for this clone: The junction departs from the called germline gene at one end, perhaps through a read error. This rearrangement joins TRBV30 to TRBJ1-2; D may be TRBD1 (5 bases). The germline V gene encodes CDR1 GTSNPN and CDR2 SVGIG (reference sequence). The CDR3 contains 14 residues. CDR3 coding DNA: TGTGCCTGGAGTGAAGGATACCGGGGCTATCGCTACACCTTC. Its protein product is CAWSEGYRGYRYTF.

This clone was counted only a few times. The V and J genes are TRBV13 and TRBJ1-1; 8 nucleotides align to TRBD1. Germline trimming cut 5 bases from V and 1 base from J; bases unmatched to any gene: 6. The germline CDR1 and CDR2 sequences are PRHDT and FYEKMQ (reference sequence). The CDR3 is 15 residues long. CDR3 in DNA: TGTGCCAGCAGCCCTCGGGGGACAGGGAACACTGAAGCTTTCTTT. As protein: CASSPRGTGNTEAFF.

This clone was recorded only once. This chain connects TRBV29-1 to TRBJ2-3; possible D gene TRBD2, 6 bases. The CDR3 is made up of 12 amino acids. Germline V gene sequence: CDR1 SQVTM, CDR2 ANQGSEA. Trimming removed 5 bases at V and 2 bases at J, with 8 bases between. The CDR3 is CSVSGATDTQYF. CDR3 nucleotides: TGCAGCGTTTCGGGAGCCACAGATACGCAGTATTTT.

V usage is TRBV23-1 and J usage is TRBJ1-5; D gene unclear. TRBV23-1 belongs to the ORF category, with a function that is uncertain. V lost 0 bases and J 1 base, leaving 10 bases between the germline ends. The CDR3 spans 16 residues. The CDR3 loop is CASSQSHTGSNQPQHF. In DNA form, the CDR3 reads TGCGCCAGCAGTCAATCTCACACTGGGAGCAATCAGCCCCAGCATTTT.

The chain joins TRBV5-6 to TRBJ2-1, with D perhaps TRBD1 (6 bases). Germline assignment: CDR1 SGHDT and CDR2 YYEEEE. The CDR3 has 12 amino acids. V shed 3 bases and J shed 6 bases, with 7 bases lying between them. Here the CDR3 reads CASSSDSNEQFF. Here the CDR3 DNA reads TGTGCCAGCAGCTCGGACAGCAATGAGCAGTTCTTC.

The chain combines TRBV29-1 with TRBJ2-3; the D gene is possibly TRBD2 (6 bases). The CDR3 runs 14 residues. Deletions cut 0 bases from V and 7 bases from J, with 14 bases between. CDR1 and CDR2 from the germline V gene are SQVTM and ANQGSEA. The CDR3 DNA follows: TGCAGCGTTGAAGAAAGCGGGTGGAGTTATACGCAGTATTTT. Residues: CSVEESGWSYTQYF.

V and J are TRBV7-9 and TRBJ1-2; 9 bases are a match to TRBD1. The germline CDR1 and CDR2 sequences are SEHNR and FQNEAQ (reference sequence). The trim removed 5 bases at V and 4 bases at J, leaving 8 bases unmatched. The CDR3 consists of 15 residues. CDR3 in amino acids: CASSPGTGIAYGYTF. The DNA of the CDR3 is TGTGCCAGCAGCCCCGGGACAGGGATTGCCTATGGCTACACCTTC.

This clone was seen a handful of times. This chain links TRBV30 with TRBJ2-1; D remains ambiguous. The CDR3 runs to 11 residues. The V end lost 5 bases, the J end lost 6 bases, and 8 bases lay between the germline ends. Germline V lookup: CDR1 GTSNPN, CDR2 SVGIG (reference sequence). The CDR3: CAWVGINEQFF. CDR3 nucleotides: TGTGCCTGGGTGGGGATCAATGAGCAGTTCTTC.

This chain links TRBV7-9 with TRBJ2-3, with D maybe TRBD2 (5 bases). The CDR3 has 15 amino acids. The V end lost 5 bases, the J end lost 7 bases, and 19 bases lay between the germline ends. Germline values: CDR1 SEHNR, CDR2 FQNEAQ (reference sequence). This CDR3 is CASSQREGVHHTQYF. As DNA, the CDR3 is TGTGCCAGCAGCCAACGGGAAGGCGTTCATCATACGCAGTATTTT.

Details on this clone: Other DNA sequences in the same sample also yield this CDR3. The V gene is TRBV2, the J gene TRBJ2-7; D not resolved. This CDR3 is built from 10 residues. V was shortened by 6 bases and J by 3 bases, with 3 bases between the two germline ends. The V gene's germline CDR1 is SNHLY and CDR2 FYNNEI. The CDR3 is CASSNYEQYF. The DNA of the CDR3 is TGTGCCAGCAGCAACTACGAGCAGTACTTC.

Only a few counts were recorded for this clone. The chain employs TRBV6-1 and TRBJ2-7; no clear D. The germline V gene encodes CDR1 MNHNS and CDR2 SASEGT. This CDR3 comprises 12 residues. V was trimmed by 5 bases and J by 0 bases, leaving 5 bases between them. CDR3 sequence (DNA): TGTGCCAGCAGTTCCCTCTCCTACGAGCAGTACTTC. This gives the protein CASSSLSYEQYF.

This clone was observed a handful of times. J is TRBJ1-5 and V is TRBV7-2; TRBD1 might be the D (6 bases). Germline V lookup: CDR1 SGHTA, CDR2 FQGNSA. Trimming left V 4 bases short and J 4 bases short, with 14 bases between. This CDR3 region has 15 residues. This chain's CDR3 is CASSSGTRENQPQHF. The CDR3, as DNA: TGTGCCAGCAGCTCTGGGACAAGGGAAAATCAGCCCCAGCATTTT.

The chain uses TRBV19 and TRBJ1-5, with D possibly being TRBD1 (6 bases). The CDR3 consists of 15 residues. In germline, CDR1 is LNHDA, CDR2 SQIVND (reference sequence). Trimming left V 5 bases short and J 7 bases short, with 18 bases between. This CDR3 reads CASSYGPGAGQPQHF. Here the CDR3 DNA reads TGTGCCAGTAGTTATGGGCCAGGGGCCGGGCAGCCCCAGCATTTT.

This clone turned up a few times. The chain carries TRBV5-5 and TRBJ1-2; D not resolved. Germline CDR1 is SGHKS and CDR2 is YYEKEE (reference sequence). The CDR3 has 12 amino acids. Trimming left V 6 bases short and J 6 bases short, with 12 bases between. The CDR3 region is CASTVTVNGYTF. CDR3 nucleotide sequence: TGTGCCAGCACTGTGACGGTGAATGGCTACACCTTC.

A few counts support this clone. The gene calls are TRBV6-5 and TRBJ1-2, with 10 nucleotides matching TRBD1. The CDR3 has 14 residues. From germline, CDR1 is MNHEY and CDR2 SVGAGI. Trimming cost V 6 bases and J 5 bases; bases outside gene matches: 6. CDR3 nucleotides: TGTGCCAGCAGCGCGGGACAGGGGCGGTATGGCTACACCTTC. This sequence encodes CASSAGQGRYGYTF.

The V and J genes are TRBV5-4 and TRBJ1-2; D not resolved. From germline, CDR1 is SGHNT and CDR2 YYREEE (reference sequence). Trimming took off 0 bases at V and 3 bases at J, with 15 bases between the two ends. This CDR3 spans 16 amino acids. The CDR3 DNA is TGTGCCAGCAGCTTGGGGGAGCGCTCTTGGGACTATGGCTACACCTTC. Protein product: CASSLGERSWDYGYTF.

This chain connects TRBV7-9 to TRBJ2-3; D is unclear. V lost 5 bases to trimming and J lost 8 bases, with 11 bases between them. Germline V gives CDR1 SEHNR, CDR2 FQNEAQ (reference sequence). CDR3 size: 12 residues. The CDR3 DNA follows: TGTGCCAGCAGCCAAGACATGATTACGCAGTATTTT. Protein sequence: CASSQDMITQYF.

This clone has only a few counts. This chain joins TRBV13 and TRBJ2-7; D possibly matches TRBD1 or TRBD2 (5 bases each). Germline V gene lookup returns CDR1 PRHDT and CDR2 FYEKMQ (reference sequence). This CDR3 has 15 residues. Between the trimmed V and J ends, which lost 3 bases and 4 bases, there was a span of 16 bases. Here the CDR3 DNA reads TGTGCCAGCAGCTTCAGATCGGGGCAGGTTTACGAGCAGTACTTC. Amino acids: CASSFRSGQVYEQYF. Looking up the rest from reference TRBV13 and TRBJ2-7 gives the full variable domain: AAGVIQSPRHLIKEKRETATLKCYPIPRHDTVYWYQQGPGQDPQFLISFYEKMQSDKGSIPDRFSAQQFSDYHSELNMSSLELGDSALYFCASSFRSGQVYEQYFGPGTRLTVT.

In this sample, this clone turned up a few times. The V and J genes are TRBV27 and TRBJ2-7; TRBD1 matches at 7 bases. The junction had 14 bases not matched to a gene; V was cut back by 4 bases and J by 2 bases. The CDR3 is made up of 17 amino acids. CDR1 is MNHEY and CDR2 is SMNVEV in the germline V gene (reference sequence). CDR3 in amino acids: CASSSRDSPTSPYEQYF. In DNA, the CDR3 is TGTGCCAGCAGTTCTAGGGACAGCCCGACGAGCCCCTACGAGCAGTACTTC.

The chain joins TRBV29-1 to TRBJ1-2, with 7 bases fitting TRBD1. Germline lookup yields CDR1 SQVTM and CDR2 ANQGSEA. The CDR3 sequence is 11 residues long. The junction had 4 bases not matched to a gene; V was cut back by 8 bases and J by 4 bases. The CDR3 sequence: CSTGDLYGYTF. The CDR3 DNA sequence: TGCAGCACAGGGGACCTCTATGGCTACACCTTC.

The chain carries TRBV27 and TRBJ1-5; TRBD1 matches 8 bases. V lost 6 bases and J lost 0; bases outside the gene matches: 7. The CDR3 length is 16 residues. The germline V gene has CDR1 MNHEY and CDR2 SMNVEV (reference sequence). CDR3 bases: TGTGCCAGCAGATCCGGGACAGGCTATAGCAATCAGCCCCAGCATTTT. This gives the protein CASRSGTGYSNQPQHF.